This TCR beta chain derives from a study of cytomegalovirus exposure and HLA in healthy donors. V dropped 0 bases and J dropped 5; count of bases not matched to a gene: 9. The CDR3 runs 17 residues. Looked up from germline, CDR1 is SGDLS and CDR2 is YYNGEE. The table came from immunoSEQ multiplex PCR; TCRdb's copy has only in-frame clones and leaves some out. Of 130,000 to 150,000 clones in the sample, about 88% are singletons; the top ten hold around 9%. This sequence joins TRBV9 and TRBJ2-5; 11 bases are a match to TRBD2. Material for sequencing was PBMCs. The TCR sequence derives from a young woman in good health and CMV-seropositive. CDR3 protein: CASSVGASGGRMETQYF. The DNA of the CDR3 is TGTGCCAGCAGCGTAGGGGCTAGCGGGGGGAGAATGGAGACCCAGTACTTC.